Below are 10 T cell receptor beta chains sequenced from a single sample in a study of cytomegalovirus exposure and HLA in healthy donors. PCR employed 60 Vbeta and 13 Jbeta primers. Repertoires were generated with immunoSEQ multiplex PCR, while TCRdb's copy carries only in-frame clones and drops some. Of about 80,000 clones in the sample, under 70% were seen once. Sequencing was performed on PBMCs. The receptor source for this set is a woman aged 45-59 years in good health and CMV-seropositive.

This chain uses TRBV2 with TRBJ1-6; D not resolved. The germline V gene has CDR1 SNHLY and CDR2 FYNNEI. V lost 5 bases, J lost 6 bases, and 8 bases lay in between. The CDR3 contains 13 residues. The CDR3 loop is CASSRDCNSPLHF. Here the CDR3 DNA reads TGTGCCAGCAGTCGAGACTGTAATTCACCCCTCCACTTT.

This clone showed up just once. The CDR3 DNA reads TGTGCCACCAGTGGGGAGAACGAGCAGTACGTC. It specifies CATSGENEQYV. The chain is built from TRBV10-3 and TRBJ2-7, with a tentative D call TRBD2 (5 bases). Per germline, CDR1 ENHRY and CDR2 SYGVKD. This CDR3 has 11 residues.

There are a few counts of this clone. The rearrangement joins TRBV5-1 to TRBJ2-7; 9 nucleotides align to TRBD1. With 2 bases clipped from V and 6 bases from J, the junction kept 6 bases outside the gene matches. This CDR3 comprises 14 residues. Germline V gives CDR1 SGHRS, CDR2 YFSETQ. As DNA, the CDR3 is TGCGCCAGCAGCTTAGGGACAGGGTCTGGCGAGCAGTACTTC. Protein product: CASSLGTGSGEQYF.

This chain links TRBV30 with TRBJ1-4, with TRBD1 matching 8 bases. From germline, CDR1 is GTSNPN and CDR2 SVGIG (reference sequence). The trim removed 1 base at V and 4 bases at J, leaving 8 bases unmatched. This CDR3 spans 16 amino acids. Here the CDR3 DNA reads TGTGCCTGGAGTGGAATAGGGACAGGCTTTAATGAAAAACTGTTTTTT. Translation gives CAWSGIGTGFNEKLFF.

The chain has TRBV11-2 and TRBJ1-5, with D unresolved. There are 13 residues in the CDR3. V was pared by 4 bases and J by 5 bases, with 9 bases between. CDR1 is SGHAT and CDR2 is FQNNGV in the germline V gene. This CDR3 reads CASSSNRDQPQHF. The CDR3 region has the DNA TGTGCCAGCAGCTCAAATCGGGATCAGCCCCAGCATTTT. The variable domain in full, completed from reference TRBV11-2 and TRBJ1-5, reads EAGVAQSPRYKIIEKRQSVAFWCNPISGHATLYWYQQILGQGPKLLIQFQNNGVVDDSQLPKDRFSAERLKGVDSTLKIQPAKLEDSAVYLCASSSNRDQPQHFGDGTRLSIL.

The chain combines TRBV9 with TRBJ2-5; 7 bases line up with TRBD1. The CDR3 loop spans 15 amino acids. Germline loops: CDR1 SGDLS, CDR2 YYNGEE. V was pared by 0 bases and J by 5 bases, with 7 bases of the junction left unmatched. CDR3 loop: CASSVEQGDGETQYF. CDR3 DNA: TGTGCCAGCAGCGTAGAGCAGGGGGATGGGGAGACCCAGTACTTC.

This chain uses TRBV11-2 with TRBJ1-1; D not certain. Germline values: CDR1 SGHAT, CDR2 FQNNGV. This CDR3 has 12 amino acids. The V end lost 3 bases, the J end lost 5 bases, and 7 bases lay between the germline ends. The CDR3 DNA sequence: TGTGCCAGCAGCTTTGAGCGTACTGAAGCTTTCTTT. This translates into CASSFERTEAFF. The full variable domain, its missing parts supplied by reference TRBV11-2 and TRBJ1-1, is EAGVAQSPRYKIIEKRQSVAFWCNPISGHATLYWYQQILGQGPKLLIQFQNNGVVDDSQLPKDRFSAERLKGVDSTLKIQPAKLEDSAVYLCASSFERTEAFFGQGTRLTVV.

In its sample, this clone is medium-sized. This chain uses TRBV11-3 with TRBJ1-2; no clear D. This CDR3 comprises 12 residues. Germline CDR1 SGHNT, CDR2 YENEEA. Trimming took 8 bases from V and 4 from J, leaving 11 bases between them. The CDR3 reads CASGLSAYGYTF. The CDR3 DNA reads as TGTGCCAGCGGGCTTTCCGCCTATGGCTACACCTTC.

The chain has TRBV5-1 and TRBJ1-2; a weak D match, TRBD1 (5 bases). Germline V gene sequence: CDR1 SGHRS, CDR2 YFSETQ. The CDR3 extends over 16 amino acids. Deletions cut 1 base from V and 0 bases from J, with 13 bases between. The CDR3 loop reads CASSLNVGDSNYGYTF. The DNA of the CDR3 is TGCGCCAGCAGCTTGAATGTAGGGGATTCTAACTATGGCTACACCTTC.

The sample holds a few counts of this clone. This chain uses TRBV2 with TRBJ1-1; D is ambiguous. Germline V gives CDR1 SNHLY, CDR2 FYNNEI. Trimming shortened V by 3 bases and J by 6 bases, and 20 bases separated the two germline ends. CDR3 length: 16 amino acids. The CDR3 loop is CASSEEPLSGAAEAFF. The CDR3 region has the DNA TGTGCCAGCAGTGAGGAGCCATTAAGTGGCGCGGCTGAAGCTTTCTTT.